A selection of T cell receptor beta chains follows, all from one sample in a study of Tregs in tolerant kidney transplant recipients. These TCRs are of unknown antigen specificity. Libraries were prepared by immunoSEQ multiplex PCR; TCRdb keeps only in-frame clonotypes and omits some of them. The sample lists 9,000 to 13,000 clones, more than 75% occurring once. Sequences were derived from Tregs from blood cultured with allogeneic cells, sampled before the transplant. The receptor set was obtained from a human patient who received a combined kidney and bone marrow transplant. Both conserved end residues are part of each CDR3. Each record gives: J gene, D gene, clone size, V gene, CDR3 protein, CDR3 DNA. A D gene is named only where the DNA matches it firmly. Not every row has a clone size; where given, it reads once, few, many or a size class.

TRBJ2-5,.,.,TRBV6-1,CASSKTQETQYF,TGTGCCAGCTCAAAAACCCAAGAGACCCAGTACTTC
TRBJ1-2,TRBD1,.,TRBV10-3,CAIGQADYGYTF,TGTGCCATCGGACAGGCCGACTATGGCTACACCTTC
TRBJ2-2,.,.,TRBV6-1,CASTFAGDRGELFF,TGTGCCAGCACGTTCGCAGGGGACCGCGGGGAGCTGTTTTTT
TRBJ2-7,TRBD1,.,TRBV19,CASSIRQGDYEQYF,TGTGCCAGTAGTATAAGACAGGGGGACTACGAGCAGTACTTC
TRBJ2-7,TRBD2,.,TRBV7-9,CASSPGLAGAYEQYF,TGTGCCAGCAGCCCAGGACTAGCGGGAGCTTACGAGCAGTACTTC
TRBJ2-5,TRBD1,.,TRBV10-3,CAISDRGQETQYF,TGTGCCATCAGTGACAGGGGGCAGGAGACCCAGTACTTC
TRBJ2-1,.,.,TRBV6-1,CASSEFRSGNNEQFF,TGTGCCAGCAGTGAATTCAGGTCAGGGAACAATGAGCAGTTCTTC
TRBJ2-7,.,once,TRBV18,CASSPNVGGLDEQYF,TGTGCCAGCTCACCGAACGTGGGGGGACTCGACGAGCAGTACTTC
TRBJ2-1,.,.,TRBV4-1,CASSHLFDNEQFF,TGCGCCAGCAGCCATTTATTCGATAATGAGCAGTTCTTC
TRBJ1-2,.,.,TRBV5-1,CASSSGPSVYGYTF,TGCGCCAGCAGCTCAGGCCCCAGCGTCTATGGCTACACCTTC
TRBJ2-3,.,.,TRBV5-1,CASRDSGTDTQYF,TGCGCCAGCAGGGACTCTGGCACAGATACGCAGTATTTT
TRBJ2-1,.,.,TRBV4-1,CASSQVYGEQFF,TGCGCCAGCAGCCAAGTTTACGGTGAGCAGTTCTTC
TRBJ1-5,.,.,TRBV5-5,CASSLEWVSGQPQHF,TGTGCCAGCAGCTTGGAGTGGGTTTCGGGGCAGCCCCAGCATTTT
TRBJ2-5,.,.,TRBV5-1,CASSLDQETQYF,TGCGCCAGCAGCTTGGACCAAGAGACCCAGTACTTC
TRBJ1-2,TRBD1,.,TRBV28,CASSFEDRVNGYTF,TGTGCCAGCAGTTTTGAGGACAGGGTAAATGGCTACACCTTC
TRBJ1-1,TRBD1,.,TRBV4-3,CASSSQGASTEAFF,TGCGCCAGCAGCTCACAGGGGGCGAGCACTGAAGCTTTCTTT
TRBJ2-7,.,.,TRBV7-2,CASSLEPTGLQYF,TGTGCCAGCAGCTTAGAGCCGACAGGACTGCAGTACTTC
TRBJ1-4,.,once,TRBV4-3,CASSQERNPMGEKLFF,TGCGCCAGCAGCCAAGAAAGGAATCCGATGGGTGAAAAACTGTTTTTT
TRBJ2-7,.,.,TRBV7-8,CASSFRTGIGSYEQYF,TGTGCCAGCAGCTTCCGGACGGGGATCGGTTCCTACGAGCAGTACTTC
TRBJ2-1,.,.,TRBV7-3,CASSLQDRAEQFF,TGTGCCAGCAGCTTACAGGATAGGGCTGAGCAGTTCTTC
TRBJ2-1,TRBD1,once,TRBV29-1,CSVRQGPGNEQFF,TGCAGCGTGAGACAGGGGCCTGGGAATGAGCAGTTCTTC
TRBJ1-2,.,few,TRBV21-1,CASSKKSPEAGYTF,TGTGCCAGCAGCAAGAAAAGCCCTGAAGCCGGCTACACCTTC
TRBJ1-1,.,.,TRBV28,CASSSPPRGDTEAFF,TGTGCCAGCAGTTCTCCACCAAGGGGGGACACTGAAGCTTTCTTT
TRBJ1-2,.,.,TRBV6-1,CASRYSYGYTF,TGTGCCAGCAGGTACTCATATGGCTACACCTTC
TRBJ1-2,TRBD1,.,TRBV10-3,CAISGRQGSYGYTF,TGTGCCATCAGTGGAAGACAGGGAAGCTATGGCTACACCTTC
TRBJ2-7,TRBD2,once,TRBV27,CASTKTGGYPYEQYF,TGTGCCAGCACAAAAACCGGGGGGTATCCCTACGAGCAGTACTTC
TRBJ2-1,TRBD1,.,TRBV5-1,CASSSTGGGKDEQFF,TGCGCCAGCAGCAGTACAGGGGGCGGGAAGGATGAGCAGTTCTTC
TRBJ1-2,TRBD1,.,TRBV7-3,CASSLTGANFYGYTF,TGTGCCAGCAGCTTGACAGGGGCCAACTTCTATGGCTACACCTTC
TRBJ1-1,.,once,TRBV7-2,CASSPHQGAVTEAFF,TGTGCCAGCAGCCCCCATCAGGGCGCCGTCACTGAAGCTTTCTTT
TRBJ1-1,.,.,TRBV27,CASNQQGHTEAFF,TGTGCCAGCAACCAACAGGGACACACTGAAGCTTTCTTT
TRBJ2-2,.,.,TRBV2,CASTTKLPGAGGELFF,TGTGCCAGCACCACAAAGCTCCCGGGGGCTGGCGGGGAGCTGTTTTTT
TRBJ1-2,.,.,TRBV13,CASSPRWPGDGYTF,TGTGCCAGCAGCCCCAGGTGGCCAGGGGATGGCTACACCTTC
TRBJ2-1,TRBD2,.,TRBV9,CASSVGGGYNEQFF,TGTGCCAGCAGCGTAGGGGGGGGGTACAATGAGCAGTTCTTC
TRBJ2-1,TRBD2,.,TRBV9,CASSPTTTSGGSSYNEQFF,TGTGCCAGCAGCCCGACTACTACTAGCGGGGGGAGCTCCTACAATGAGCAGTTCTTC
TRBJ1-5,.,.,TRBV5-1,CASSRGEGQPQHF,TGCGCCAGCAGTCGGGGGGAAGGGCAGCCCCAGCATTTT
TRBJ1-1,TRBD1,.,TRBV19,CASVRTGHAEAFF,TGTGCCAGTGTCCGGACAGGGCACGCTGAAGCTTTCTTT
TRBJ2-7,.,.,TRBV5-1,CASSLATGRGREQYF,TGCGCCAGCAGCTTGGCGACGGGTAGGGGTCGGGAGCAGTACTTC
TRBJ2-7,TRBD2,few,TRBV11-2,CASSLVSLAGGASSYEQYF,TGTGCCAGCAGCTTAGTCAGTCTAGCGGGAGGGGCTAGCTCCTACGAGCAGTACTTC
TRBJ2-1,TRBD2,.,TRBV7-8,CASSRAGGFHNEQFF,TGTGCCAGCAGCAGAGCGGGGGGGTTTCACAATGAGCAGTTCTTC
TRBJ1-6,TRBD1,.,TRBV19,CASRQGSNSPLHF,TGTGCCAGTAGACAGGGGTCTAATTCACCCCTCCACTTT
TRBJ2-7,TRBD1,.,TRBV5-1,CASSLVTGTGTYEQYF,TGCGCCAGCAGCTTGGTCACGGGGACAGGGACCTACGAGCAGTACTTC
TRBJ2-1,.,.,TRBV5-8,CASSLYSHNEQFF,TGTGCCAGCAGCTTGTATTCCCACAATGAGCAGTTCTTC
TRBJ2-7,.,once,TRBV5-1,CASSSGQPFYEQYF,TGCGCCAGCAGCTCTGGACAGCCGTTCTACGAGCAGTACTTC
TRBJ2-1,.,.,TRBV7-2,CASSLAVGGHEQFF,TGTGCCAGCAGCTTAGCCGTAGGAGGCCATGAGCAGTTCTTC
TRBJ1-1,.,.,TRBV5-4,CASSLASGRKGTEAFF,TGTGCCAGCAGCTTGGCTTCGGGGCGAAAGGGTACTGAAGCTTTCTTT
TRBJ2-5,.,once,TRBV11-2,CASSFRRERETQYF,TGTGCCAGCAGCTTTCGGCGGGAACGAGAGACCCAGTACTTC
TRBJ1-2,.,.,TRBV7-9,CASSLGVSPLGYTF,TGTGCCAGCAGCTTAGGGGTCAGCCCCCTTGGCTACACCTTC
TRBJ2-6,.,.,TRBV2,CASRTSGANVLTF,TGTGCCAGCAGGACCTCTGGGGCCAACGTCCTGACTTTC
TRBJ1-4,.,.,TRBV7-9,CASSLGARDAEKLFF,TGTGCCAGCAGCTTAGGAGCACGGGACGCTGAAAAACTGTTTTTT